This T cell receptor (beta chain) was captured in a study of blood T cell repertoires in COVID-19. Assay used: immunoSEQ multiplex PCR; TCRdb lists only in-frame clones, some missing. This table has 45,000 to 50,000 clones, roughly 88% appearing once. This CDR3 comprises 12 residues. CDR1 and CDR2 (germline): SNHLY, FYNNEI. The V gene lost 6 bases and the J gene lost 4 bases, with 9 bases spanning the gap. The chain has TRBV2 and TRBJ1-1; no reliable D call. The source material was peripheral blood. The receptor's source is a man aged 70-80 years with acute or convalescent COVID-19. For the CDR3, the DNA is TGTGCCAGCAGCTGGAGCGGCACTGAAGCTTTCTTT. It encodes CASSWSGTEAFF.